This TCR beta chain was obtained from a study of blood T cell repertoires in COVID-19. Overall study: Sites across the United States, Italy and Spain contributed samples from acute and convalescent COVID-19. In each case, the material was cDNA or gDNA derived from T cells, B-cell-depleted T cells, or PBMCs.

Germline values: CDR1 MNHNS, CDR2 SASEGT. V gave up 3 bases and J gave up 6 bases, with 9 bases separating them. CDR3 length: 13 amino acids. In the authors' workflow: Estimated nucleated cell counts came from reference gene primer amplification. Only in-frame clones appear in the TCRdb table, and some are missing; sequencing was by immunoSEQ multiplex PCR. V and J calls and clone size are as listed in that table; D and trimming were resolved from the DNA. The sample shows about 140,000 clones, 85% to 90% of them seen only once. The chain links TRBV6-1 to TRBJ1-5; D is perhaps TRBD1 (6 bases). The sequenced sample was peripheral blood. The receptor was derived from a woman aged 80 or over with acute or convalescent COVID-19. Here the CDR3 reads CASSEGAGQPQHF. The CDR3 DNA is TGTGCCAGCAGTGAGGGGGCAGGTCAGCCCCAGCATTTT.